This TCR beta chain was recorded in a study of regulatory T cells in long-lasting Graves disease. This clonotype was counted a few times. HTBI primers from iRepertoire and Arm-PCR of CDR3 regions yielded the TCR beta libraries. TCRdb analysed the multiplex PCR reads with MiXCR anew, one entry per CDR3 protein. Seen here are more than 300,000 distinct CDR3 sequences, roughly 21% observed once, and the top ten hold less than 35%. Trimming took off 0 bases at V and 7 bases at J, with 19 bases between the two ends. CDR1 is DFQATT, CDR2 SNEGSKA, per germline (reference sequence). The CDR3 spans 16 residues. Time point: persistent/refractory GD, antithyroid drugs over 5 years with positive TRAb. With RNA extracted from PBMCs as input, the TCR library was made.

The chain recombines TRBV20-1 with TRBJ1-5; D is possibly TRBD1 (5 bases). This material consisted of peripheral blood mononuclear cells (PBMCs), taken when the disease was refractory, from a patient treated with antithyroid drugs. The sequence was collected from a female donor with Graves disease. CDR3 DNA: TGCAGTGCTAGAGATCTGTCGGGGCAGGGAGGACAGCCCCAGCATTTT. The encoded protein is CSARDLSGQGGQPQHF.